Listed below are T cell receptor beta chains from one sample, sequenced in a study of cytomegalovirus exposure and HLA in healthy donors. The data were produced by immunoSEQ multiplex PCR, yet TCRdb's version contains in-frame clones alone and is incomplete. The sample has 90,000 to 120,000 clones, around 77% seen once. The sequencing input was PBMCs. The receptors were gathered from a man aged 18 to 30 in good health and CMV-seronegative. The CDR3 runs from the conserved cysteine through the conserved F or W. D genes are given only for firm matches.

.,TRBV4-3,CASSQDNGATQYF
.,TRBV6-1,CASRTGGSSYEQYF
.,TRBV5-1,CASSLGRSQETQYF
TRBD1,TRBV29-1,CSVWTGRGYPF
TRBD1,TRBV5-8,CASSSTGTGGWYEQYF
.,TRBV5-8,CASSASRRAYNSPLHF
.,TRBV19,CASSKDSAIALGDTQYF
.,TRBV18,CASSPESGFRTGELFF
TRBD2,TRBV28,CASSFRGGHNEQFF
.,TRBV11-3,CASSLPPPGLGNTIYF
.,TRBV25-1,CAAQGIDLYEQYF
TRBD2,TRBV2,CASKRGGDSYEQYF
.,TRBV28,CASSLAIGGRYGYTF
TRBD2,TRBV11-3,CASSTSGSTDTQYF
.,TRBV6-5,CASSLQGLRAETQYF
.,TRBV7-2,CASSLVGPQNTEAFF
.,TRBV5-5,CASSLGSTGQSKTGELFF
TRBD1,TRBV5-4,CASSRQGEGYYGYTF
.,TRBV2,CASSEEQGHYEQYF
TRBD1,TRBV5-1,CASSLLGQMNTEAFF
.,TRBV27,CASSQGQGSEKLFF
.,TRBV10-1,CASSGTFYGYTF
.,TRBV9,CASSVSGRPNYGYTF
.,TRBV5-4,CASGSLETQYF
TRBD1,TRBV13,CASSSGTGESYNEQFF